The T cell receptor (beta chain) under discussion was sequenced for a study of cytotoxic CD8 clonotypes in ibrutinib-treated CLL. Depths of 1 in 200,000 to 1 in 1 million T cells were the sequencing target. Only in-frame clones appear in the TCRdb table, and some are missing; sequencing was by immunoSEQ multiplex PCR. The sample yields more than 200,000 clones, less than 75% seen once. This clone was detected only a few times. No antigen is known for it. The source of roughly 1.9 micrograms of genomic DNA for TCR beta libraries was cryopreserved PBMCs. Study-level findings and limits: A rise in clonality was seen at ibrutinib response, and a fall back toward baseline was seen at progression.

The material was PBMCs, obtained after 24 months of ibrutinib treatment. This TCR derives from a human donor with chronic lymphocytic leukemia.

CDR3 region: CASSPGRAPNEQYF. CDR3 bases: TGTGCCAGCAGCCCCGGGCGAGCGCCCAACGAGCAGTACTTC. The chain has TRBV28 and TRBJ2-7; no firm D call. Trimming took 6 bases from V and 5 from J, leaving 17 bases between them. The length of the CDR3 is 14 residues. From germline, CDR1 is MDHEN and CDR2 SYDVKM.